The clone carrying this TCR beta chain was detected a few times. A universal primer site was created by template switching, with the cDNA bearing unique molecular identifiers. TCRdb itself ran the 5' RACE reads through MiXCR, one entry per CDR3 protein. The table records hundreds of thousands of distinct CDR3 sequences, 8.6% of them present only once. These data are taken from a study of identical twins. Germline loops: CDR1 SGHVS, CDR2 FQNEAQ. V trimming: 5 bases; J trimming: 1 base; junction bases outside the gene matches: 7. CDR3 length: 16 amino acids. The data also belong to a second study, concerning yellow fever vaccine responses in identical twins.

The origin of this receptor is a young woman in good health. The sequencing input was PBMCs. The chain uses TRBV7-8 and TRBJ2-7; TRBD2 aligns across 11 bases. The CDR3: CASSATSGGASYEQYF. As DNA, the CDR3 is TGTGCCAGCAGCGCAACTAGCGGGGGTGCATCCTACGAGCAGTACTTC. Combining the CDR3 with reference TRBV7-8 and TRBJ2-7 gives the whole variable domain GAGVSQSPRYKVAKRGQDVALRCDPISGHVSLFWYQQALGQGPEFLTYFQNEAQLDKSGLPSDRFFAERPEGSVSTLKIQRTQQEDSAVYLCASSATSGGASYEQYFGPGTRLTVT.